The 14 T cell receptor beta chains below were found in one sample sequenced in a study of blood T cell repertoires in COVID-19. The repertoire was sequenced with immunoSEQ multiplex PCR; TCRdb's copy has only in-frame clones and lacks some. Among under 550,000 clones listed, about 90% were seen once. Material for sequencing was peripheral blood. The receptors stem from a man aged 18 to 35 with COVID-19, enrolled during active disease.

This chain uses TRBV21-1 with TRBJ1-1; the table names TRBD1, a call not compared with the DNA. TRBV21-1 is recorded as a pseudogene. This CDR3 comprises 13 residues. CDR3 amino acids: CASSPTGGFVAFF. The CDR3 coding sequence is TGTGCCAGCAGCCCTACAGGGGGCTTCGTAGCTTTCTTT.

The V and J genes are TRBV12-5 and TRBJ2-3; D is undetermined. Germline-derived CDR1 and CDR2 are LGHNT and FRNRAP. V gave up 1 base and J gave up 5 bases, with 4 bases separating them. The CDR3 runs 12 residues. The CDR3 reads CASGLGRDTQYF. The CDR3 nucleotides are TGTGCTAGTGGTTTGGGGAGAGATACGCAGTATTTT.

This clone was found once. A junction boundary mismatches the germline segment, possibly from a read error. The chain carries TRBV28 and TRBJ2-7; 7 bases fit TRBD2. There are 15 residues in the CDR3. Germline CDR1 and CDR2: MDHEN and SYDVKM. CDR3 region: CASNLERDYPLEQYF. The CDR3 DNA reads as TGTGCCAGCAATTTAGAACGGGACTACCCCCTGGAGCAGTACTTC.

The chain employs TRBV6-2 or TRBV6-3 and TRBJ2-7; TRBD2 matches 8 bases. This CDR3 is built from 15 residues. CDR1 is MNHEY, CDR2 SVGEGT, per germline. The J segment lost 2 bases and the V segment lost 1 base, leaving 4 bases of the junction unmatched. As DNA, the CDR3 is TGTGCCAGCAGTTACTACGGGGGGGCCGCCTACGAGCAGTACTTC. Its translation is CASSYYGGAAYEQYF.

V gene TRBV4-1 combines with J gene TRBJ2-3, with 8 bases that match TRBD2. V trimming: 2 bases; J trimming: 0 bases; junction bases outside the gene matches: 10. The CDR3 has 18 amino acids. In germline, CDR1 is MGHRA, CDR2 YSYEKL. The DNA of the CDR3 is TGCGCCAGCAGCCAAATCTCTATGCGGGGGGCGAGCACAGATACGCAGTATTTT. This gives the protein CASSQISMRGASTDTQYF.

The chain is built from TRBV6-5 and TRBJ2-1; 9 bases are a match to TRBD2. CDR3 length: 15 residues. Trimming at V came to 4 bases and at J to 4 bases, leaving 5 bases not matched to a gene. CDR1 MNHEY and CDR2 SVGAGI come from the germline V gene. In nucleotides, the CDR3 is TGTGCCAGCAGTTCGGCGGGGGGGCTTTACAATGAGCAGTTCTTC. Translated, it gives CASSSAGGLYNEQFF.

The CDR3 loop is CASSRDRINSPLHF. CDR3 nucleotides: TGTGCCAGCAGCCGGGACAGGATTAATTCACCCCTCCACTTT. The chain recombines TRBV25-1 with TRBJ1-6; 8 bases match TRBD1. Germline CDR1 is MGHDK and CDR2 is SYGVNS. CDR3 length: 14 residues. With V trimmed by 6 bases and J by 6 bases, 4 bases remained unmatched.

Turning to this clone: Other DNA sequences in this specimen translate into the identical CDR3. The V and J genes are TRBV19 and TRBJ1-2, with unresolved D. The V end lost 3 bases, the J end lost 3 bases, and 5 bases lay between the germline ends. Germline V gene sequence: CDR1 LNHDA, CDR2 SQIVND (reference sequence). The CDR3 totals 12 residues. This CDR3 is CASSISDYGYTF. The CDR3 DNA sequence: TGTGCCAGTAGTATCTCGGACTATGGCTACACCTTC.

The chain recombines TRBV9 with TRBJ2-7, with TRBD2 matching 9 bases. V was clipped by 4 bases and J by 5 bases; unmatched bases: 4. Germline assignment: CDR1 SGDLS and CDR2 YYNGEE. The CDR3 runs 13 residues. CDR3 nucleotides: TGTGCCAGCAGCTTACGGACTAGCGACGAGCAGTACTTC. Amino acid sequence: CASSLRTSDEQYF.

This chain joins TRBV5-6 and TRBJ1-3; TRBD1 aligns across 7 bases. CDR1 is SGHDT and CDR2 is YYEEEE in the germline V gene. The CDR3 is made up of 15 amino acids. The V and J ends lost 5 bases and 3 bases, in that order; junction bases with no gene match: 8. CDR3 region: CASSQQGRLGNTIYF. The CDR3 coding sequence is TGTGCCAGCAGTCAACAGGGGAGGCTTGGAAACACCATATATTTT.

The table lists this clone with a count of one. The rearrangement joins TRBV25-1 to TRBJ2-5; no clear D gene. Trimming removed 3 bases at V and 5 bases at J, with 10 bases between. The CDR3 is 13 amino acids. The V gene's germline CDR1 is MGHDK and CDR2 SYGVNS. CDR3 amino acids: CASSDRAAETQYF. CDR3 coding DNA: TGTGCCAGCAGTGATAGAGCAGCGGAGACCCAGTACTTC.

The rearrangement links TRBV5-1 to TRBJ1-2, with 10 bases aligning to TRBD1. V lost 0 bases, J lost 7 bases, and 3 bases stayed unmatched. The CDR3 loop spans 14 amino acids. The germline CDR1 and CDR2 sequences are SGHRS and YFSETQ. This chain's CDR3 is CASSLAGQGVGYTF. CDR3 DNA: TGCGCCAGCAGCTTGGCCGGACAGGGGGTTGGCTACACCTTC.

The chain couples TRBV6-4 to TRBJ2-3; 12 bases agree with TRBD2. In germline, CDR1 is MRHNA, CDR2 SNTAGT. With V trimmed by 6 bases and J by 1 base, 8 bases remained unmatched. This CDR3 has 17 residues. The DNA for the CDR3 is TGTGCCAGCAGCCTCGGACTAGCGGGGTCGGGCACAGATACGCAGTATTTT. Protein: CASSLGLAGSGTDTQYF.

This clone has a single count. This rearrangement joins TRBV5-1 to TRBJ2-5; perhaps TRBD2 as D (5 bases). From germline, CDR1 is SGHRS and CDR2 YFSETQ. The CDR3 spans 13 residues. V was trimmed by 0 bases and J by 3 bases, leaving 6 bases between them. The DNA for the CDR3 is TGCGCCAGCAGCTTGGAGGGAGAAGAGACCCAGTACTTC. Its protein is CASSLEGEETQYF. Full variable domain (remainder filled in from reference TRBV5-1 and TRBJ2-5): KAGVTQTPRYLIKTRGQQVTLSCSPISGHRSVSWYQQTPGQGLQFLFEYFSETQRNKGNFPGRFSGRQFSNSRSEMNVSTLELGDSALYLCASSLEGEETQYFGPGTRLLVL.